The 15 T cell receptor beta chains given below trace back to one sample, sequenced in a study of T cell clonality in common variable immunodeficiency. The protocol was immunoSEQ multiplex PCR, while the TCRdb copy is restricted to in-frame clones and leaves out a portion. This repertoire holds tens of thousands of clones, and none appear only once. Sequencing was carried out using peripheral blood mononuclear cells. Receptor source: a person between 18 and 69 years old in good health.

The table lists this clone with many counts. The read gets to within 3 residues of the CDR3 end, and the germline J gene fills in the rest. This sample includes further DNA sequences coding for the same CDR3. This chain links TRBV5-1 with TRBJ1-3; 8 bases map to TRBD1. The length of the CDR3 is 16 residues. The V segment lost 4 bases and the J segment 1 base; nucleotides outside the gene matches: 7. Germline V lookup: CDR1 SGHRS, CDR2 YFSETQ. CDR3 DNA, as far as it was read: TGCGCCAGCAGCCCGGAGGGACAGGCTTCTGGAAACACC. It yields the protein CASSPEGQASGNT. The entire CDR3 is CASSPEGQASGNTIYF.

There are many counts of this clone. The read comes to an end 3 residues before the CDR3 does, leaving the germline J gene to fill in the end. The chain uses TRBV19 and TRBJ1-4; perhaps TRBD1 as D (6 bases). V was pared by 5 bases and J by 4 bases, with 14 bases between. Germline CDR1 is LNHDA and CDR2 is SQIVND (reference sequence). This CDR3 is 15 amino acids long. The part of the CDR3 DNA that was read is TGTGCCAGTAGTTCCGAGGACAGTTATAATGAAAAA. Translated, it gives CASSSEDSYNEK. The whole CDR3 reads CASSSEDSYNEKLFF.

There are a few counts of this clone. The CDR3 spells CASSMGLFRATNTEAFF. Partial CDR3 DNA: TGTGCCAGTAGTATGGGGCTCTTTCGGGCTACGAACACTGAA. The genes are TRBV19 and TRBJ1-1, with D possibly TRBD1 on 5 matching bases. The read halts 3 residues ahead of the CDR3 end, with the missing end drawn from the germline J gene. CDR3 size: 17 residues. The V end lost 3 bases, the J end lost 1 base, and 18 bases lay between the germline ends. Germline V gene sequence: CDR1 LNHDA, CDR2 SQIVND (reference sequence).

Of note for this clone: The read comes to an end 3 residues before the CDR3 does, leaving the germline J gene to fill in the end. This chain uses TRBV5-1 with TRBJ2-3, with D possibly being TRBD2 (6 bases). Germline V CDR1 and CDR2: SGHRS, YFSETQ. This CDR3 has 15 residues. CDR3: CASSPEWGGRETQYF. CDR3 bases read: TGCGCCAGCAGCCCCGAGTGGGGCGGTCGGGAGACG.

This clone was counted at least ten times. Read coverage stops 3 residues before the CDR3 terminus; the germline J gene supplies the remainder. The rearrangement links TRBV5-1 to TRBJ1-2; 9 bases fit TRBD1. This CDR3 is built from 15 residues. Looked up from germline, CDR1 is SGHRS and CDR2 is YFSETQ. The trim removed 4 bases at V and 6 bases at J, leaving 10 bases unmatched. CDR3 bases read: TGCGCCAGCAGCCTACAGGGGGCGGCGGAGGATGGC. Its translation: CASSLQGAAEDG. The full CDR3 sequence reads CASSLQGAAEDGYTF. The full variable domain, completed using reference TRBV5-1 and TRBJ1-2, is KAGVTQTPRYLIKTRGQQVTLSCSPISGHRSVSWYQQTPGQGLQFLFEYFSETQRNKGNFPGRFSGRQFSNSRSEMNVSTLELGDSALYLCASSLQGAAEDGYTFGSGTRLTVV.

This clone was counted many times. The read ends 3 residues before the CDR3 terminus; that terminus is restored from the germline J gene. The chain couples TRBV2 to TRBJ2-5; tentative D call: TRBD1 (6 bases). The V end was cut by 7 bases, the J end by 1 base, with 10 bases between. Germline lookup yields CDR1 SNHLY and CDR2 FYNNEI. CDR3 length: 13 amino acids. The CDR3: CASNGQFQETQYF. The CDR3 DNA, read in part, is TGTGCCAGCAATGGACAGTTCCAAGAGACC.

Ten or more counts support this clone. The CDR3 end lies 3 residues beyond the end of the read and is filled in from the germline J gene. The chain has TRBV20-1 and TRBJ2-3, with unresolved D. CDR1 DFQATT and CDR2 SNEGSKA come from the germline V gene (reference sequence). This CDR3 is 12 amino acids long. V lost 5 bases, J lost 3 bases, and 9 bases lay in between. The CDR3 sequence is CSAGQVTDTQYF. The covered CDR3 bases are TGCAGTGCTGGGCAGGTGACAGATACG.

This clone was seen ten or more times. The CDR3 sequence: CASTLQGFQETQYF. The part of the CDR3 DNA that was read is TGTGCCAGCACCCTACAGGGGTTCCAAGAGACC. The V and J genes are TRBV12-3 or TRBV12-4 and TRBJ2-5; 7 bases agree with TRBD1. The CDR3 goes on 3 residues after the read ends, and that part is filled in from the germline J gene. The CDR3 runs 14 residues. V was clipped by 7 bases and J by 1 base; unmatched bases: 6.

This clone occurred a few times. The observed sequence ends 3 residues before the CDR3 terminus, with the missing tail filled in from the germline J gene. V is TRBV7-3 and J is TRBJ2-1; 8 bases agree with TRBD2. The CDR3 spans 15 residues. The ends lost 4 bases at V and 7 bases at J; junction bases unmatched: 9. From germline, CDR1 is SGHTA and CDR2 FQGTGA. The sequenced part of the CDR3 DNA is TGTGCCAGCAGCTCAGTAGCGGGGCCCGGTAATGAG. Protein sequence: CASSSVAGPGNE. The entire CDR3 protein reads CASSSVAGPGNEQFF.

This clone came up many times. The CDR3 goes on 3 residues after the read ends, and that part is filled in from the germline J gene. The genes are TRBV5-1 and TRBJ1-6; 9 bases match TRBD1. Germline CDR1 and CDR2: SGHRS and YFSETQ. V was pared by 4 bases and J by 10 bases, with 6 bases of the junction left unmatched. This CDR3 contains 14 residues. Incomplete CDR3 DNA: TGCGCCAGCAGCCCGGACAGGGGCGGATCACCC. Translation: CASSPDRGGSP. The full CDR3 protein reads CASSPDRGGSPLHF.

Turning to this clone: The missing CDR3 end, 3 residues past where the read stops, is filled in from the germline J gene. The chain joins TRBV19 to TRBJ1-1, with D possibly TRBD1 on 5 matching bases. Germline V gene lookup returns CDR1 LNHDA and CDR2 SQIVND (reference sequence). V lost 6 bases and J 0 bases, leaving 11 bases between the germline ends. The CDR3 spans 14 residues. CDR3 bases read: TGTGCCAGTAGGATGGCAGGGATGAACACTGAA. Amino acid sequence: CASRMAGMNTE. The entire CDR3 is CASRMAGMNTEAFF. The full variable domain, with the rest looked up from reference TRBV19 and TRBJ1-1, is DGGITQSPKYLFRKEGQNVTLSCEQNLNHDAMYWYRQDPGQGLRLIYYSQIVNDFQKGDIAEGYSVSREKKESFPLTVTSAQKNPTAFYLCASRMAGMNTEAFFGQGTRLTVV.

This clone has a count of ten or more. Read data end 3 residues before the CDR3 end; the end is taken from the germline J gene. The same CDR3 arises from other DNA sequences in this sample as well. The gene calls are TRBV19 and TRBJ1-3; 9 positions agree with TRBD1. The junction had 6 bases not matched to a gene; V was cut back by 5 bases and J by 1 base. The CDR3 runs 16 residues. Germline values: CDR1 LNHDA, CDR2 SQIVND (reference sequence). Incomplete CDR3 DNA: TGTGCCAGTAGTGGTAACAGGGGGCAATCTGGAAACACC. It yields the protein CASSGNRGQSGNT. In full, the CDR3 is CASSGNRGQSGNTIYF.

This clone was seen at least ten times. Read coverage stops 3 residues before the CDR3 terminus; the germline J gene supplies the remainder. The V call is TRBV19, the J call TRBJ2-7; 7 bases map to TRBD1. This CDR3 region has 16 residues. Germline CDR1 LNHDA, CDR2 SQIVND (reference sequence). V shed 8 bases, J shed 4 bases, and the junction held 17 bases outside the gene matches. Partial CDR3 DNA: TGTGCCAGTTCGAAAGGCTCGACAGGGAAAGAATACGAG. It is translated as CASSKGSTGKEYE. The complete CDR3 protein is CASSKGSTGKEYEQYF.

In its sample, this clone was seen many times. Here the CDR3 reads CASRRQLSSGANVLTF. The part of the CDR3 DNA that was read is TGTGCCAGCAGGCGACAGCTAAGCTCTGGGGCCAACGTC. The rearrangement joins TRBV27 to TRBJ2-6; D is perhaps TRBD1 (5 bases). Read data end 3 residues before the CDR3 end; the end is taken from the germline J gene. Trimming removed 6 bases at V and 0 bases at J, with 12 bases between. Per germline, CDR1 MNHEY and CDR2 SMNVEV (reference sequence). The CDR3 consists of 16 residues.

This chain's CDR3 is CSARDGRKISYEQYF. CDR3 DNA, as far as it was read: TGCAGTGCTAGAGATGGCAGGAAGATCTCCTACGAG. The V gene is TRBV20-1, the J gene TRBJ2-7, with unresolved D. The CDR3 extends 3 residues past the end of the read, so its final part is completed from the germline J gene. Trimming stripped 0 bases from V and 0 bases from J, with 12 bases between. Germline V CDR1 and CDR2: DFQATT, SNEGSKA (reference sequence). The CDR3 spans 15 residues.